A selection of T cell receptor beta chains follows, all from one sample in a study of PD-1 blockade in classical Hodgkin lymphoma. The protocol was immunoSEQ multiplex PCR, while the TCRdb copy is restricted to in-frame clones and leaves out a portion. The table shows tens of thousands of clones, with 85% to 90% occurring only once. The sequences come from peripheral blood mononuclear cells (PBMCs), collected at baseline. The receptors originated from a human donor with classical Hodgkin lymphoma. Each CDR3 is given with its conserved first and last residue. Fields, in order: clone size, J gene, D gene, V gene, CDR3 DNA, CDR3 protein. The D gene is left open where the match is weak. Part of the rows lack a size; the others show once, few, many or a class for expanded clones.

>.|TRBJ2-7|.|TRBV27
TGTGCCAGCAGTTTATTGTTTTTGGGCTTAGGCTCCTACGAGCAGTACTTC
CASSLLFLGLGSYEQYF
>once|TRBJ2-3|.|TRBV18
TGTGCCAGCTCACCCAGAGGGACAGATACGCAGTATTTT
CASSPRGTDTQYF
>.|TRBJ2-7|.|TRBV15
TGTGCCACCAGCGACCCCTCCGAGCAGTACTTC
CATSDPSEQYF
>.|TRBJ2-7|.|TRBV6-6
TGTGCCAGCAGCAACGTTACTTACAGGGATAACGAGCAGTACTTC
CASSNVTYRDNEQYF
>once|TRBJ2-1|TRBD1|TRBV27
TGTGCCAGCAGACCTTGGCTGGACAGGGTAGAGAGTGAGCAGTTCTTC
CASRPWLDRVESEQFF
>.|TRBJ2-7|.|TRBV10-3
TGTGCCATCAGTGAAACATCCTACGAGCAGTACTTC
CAISETSYEQYF
>.|TRBJ2-3|.|TRBV5-1
TGCGCCAGCAGCTTGGAATCACTCGCTAGCACAGATACGCAGTATTTT
CASSLESLASTDTQYF
>.|TRBJ2-5|.|TRBV7-2
TGTGCCAGCAGCTTAGGGAGACAAGAGACCCAGTACTTC
CASSLGRQETQYF
>.|TRBJ1-5|TRBD1|TRBV2
TGTGCCAGCAGTGGAGGACAGGGGATCTTCCAGCCCCAGCATTTT
CASSGGQGIFQPQHF
>.|TRBJ1-5|.|TRBV2
TGTGCCAGCAGTGTATTCAACTCGGATCAGCCCCAGCATTTT
CASSVFNSDQPQHF
>.|TRBJ2-1|TRBD2|TRBV19
TGTGCCAGTAGTCGGGGCGGGGGGGCCGGGTCCTACAATGAGCAGTTCTTC
CASSRGGGAGSYNEQFF
>few|TRBJ2-7|.|TRBV7-8
TGTGCCAGCACCACGGGACTGGCGATGGAGCAGTACTTC
CASTTGLAMEQYF
>.|TRBJ1-2|.|TRBV18
TGTGCCAGCTCACCAAAAGAGTACAGAGACTATGGCTACACCTTC
CASSPKEYRDYGYTF
>.|TRBJ1-5|.|TRBV25-1
TGTGCCAGCAGTGAATTTGGCTGGGATCAGCCCCAGCATTTT
CASSEFGWDQPQHF
>once|TRBJ1-2|TRBD1|TRBV12-5
TGTGCTAGTGGTCCCGACTCGGACAGGGTGAACTGGGGCTACACCTTC
CASGPDSDRVNWGYTF
>few|TRBJ1-1|.|TRBV7-9
TGTGCCAGCAGCTATCGGGGCACTGAAGCTTTCTTT
CASSYRGTEAFF
>.|TRBJ2-7|.|TRBV5-6
TGTGCCAGCACCTTCAGACTACCTCCATCCTACGAGCAGTACTTC
CASTFRLPPSYEQYF
>.|TRBJ1-1|.|TRBV5-1
TGCGCCAGCAGCTTGGGTGAAGCTTTCTTT
CASSLGEAFF
>.|TRBJ2-7|.|TRBV19
TGTGCCAGCCGGTCCTTGTACGAGCAGTACTTC
CASRSLYEQYF
>.|TRBJ2-4|.|TRBV2
TGTGCCAGCAGTGATGCTCCCGGAGGGGTTGGAATAAACATTCAGTACTTC
CASSDAPGGVGINIQYF
>.|TRBJ1-2|TRBD1|TRBV7-9
TGTGCCAGCGGAGCCGGGACAGGGGGCAGTAGCTACACCTTC
CASGAGTGGSSYTF
>.|TRBJ1-1|TRBD1|TRBV30
TGTGCCTTGAAACCGGGACAGCGACCTGAAGCTTTCTTT
CALKPGQRPEAFF
>.|TRBJ1-2|.|TRBV6-1
TGTGCCAGCAGTGAAGGTCGGGGCCCAGGTGGTGGCTACACCTTC
CASSEGRGPGGGYTF
>.|TRBJ1-3|.|TRBV29-1
TGCAGCGCCCAGACGGAGTCTGGAAACACCATATATTTT
CSAQTESGNTIYF
>.|TRBJ1-2|TRBD1|TRBV5-4
TGTGCCAGCAGGCAAGCAGGGGGCCCCAGGGATGGCTACACCTTC
CASRQAGGPRDGYTF
>.|TRBJ2-5|.|TRBV7-9
TGTGCCAGCAGCTTCTTTGGATGGGAGACCCAGTACTTC
CASSFFGWETQYF
>.|TRBJ1-1|TRBD1|TRBV6-5
TGTGCCAGTCAGGGGGCAGGTGAAGCTTTCTTT
CASQGAGEAFF
>.|TRBJ2-2|.|TRBV7-9
TGTGCCAGCAGCTACGATTTGGCCGGGGAGCTGTTTTTT
CASSYDLAGELFF